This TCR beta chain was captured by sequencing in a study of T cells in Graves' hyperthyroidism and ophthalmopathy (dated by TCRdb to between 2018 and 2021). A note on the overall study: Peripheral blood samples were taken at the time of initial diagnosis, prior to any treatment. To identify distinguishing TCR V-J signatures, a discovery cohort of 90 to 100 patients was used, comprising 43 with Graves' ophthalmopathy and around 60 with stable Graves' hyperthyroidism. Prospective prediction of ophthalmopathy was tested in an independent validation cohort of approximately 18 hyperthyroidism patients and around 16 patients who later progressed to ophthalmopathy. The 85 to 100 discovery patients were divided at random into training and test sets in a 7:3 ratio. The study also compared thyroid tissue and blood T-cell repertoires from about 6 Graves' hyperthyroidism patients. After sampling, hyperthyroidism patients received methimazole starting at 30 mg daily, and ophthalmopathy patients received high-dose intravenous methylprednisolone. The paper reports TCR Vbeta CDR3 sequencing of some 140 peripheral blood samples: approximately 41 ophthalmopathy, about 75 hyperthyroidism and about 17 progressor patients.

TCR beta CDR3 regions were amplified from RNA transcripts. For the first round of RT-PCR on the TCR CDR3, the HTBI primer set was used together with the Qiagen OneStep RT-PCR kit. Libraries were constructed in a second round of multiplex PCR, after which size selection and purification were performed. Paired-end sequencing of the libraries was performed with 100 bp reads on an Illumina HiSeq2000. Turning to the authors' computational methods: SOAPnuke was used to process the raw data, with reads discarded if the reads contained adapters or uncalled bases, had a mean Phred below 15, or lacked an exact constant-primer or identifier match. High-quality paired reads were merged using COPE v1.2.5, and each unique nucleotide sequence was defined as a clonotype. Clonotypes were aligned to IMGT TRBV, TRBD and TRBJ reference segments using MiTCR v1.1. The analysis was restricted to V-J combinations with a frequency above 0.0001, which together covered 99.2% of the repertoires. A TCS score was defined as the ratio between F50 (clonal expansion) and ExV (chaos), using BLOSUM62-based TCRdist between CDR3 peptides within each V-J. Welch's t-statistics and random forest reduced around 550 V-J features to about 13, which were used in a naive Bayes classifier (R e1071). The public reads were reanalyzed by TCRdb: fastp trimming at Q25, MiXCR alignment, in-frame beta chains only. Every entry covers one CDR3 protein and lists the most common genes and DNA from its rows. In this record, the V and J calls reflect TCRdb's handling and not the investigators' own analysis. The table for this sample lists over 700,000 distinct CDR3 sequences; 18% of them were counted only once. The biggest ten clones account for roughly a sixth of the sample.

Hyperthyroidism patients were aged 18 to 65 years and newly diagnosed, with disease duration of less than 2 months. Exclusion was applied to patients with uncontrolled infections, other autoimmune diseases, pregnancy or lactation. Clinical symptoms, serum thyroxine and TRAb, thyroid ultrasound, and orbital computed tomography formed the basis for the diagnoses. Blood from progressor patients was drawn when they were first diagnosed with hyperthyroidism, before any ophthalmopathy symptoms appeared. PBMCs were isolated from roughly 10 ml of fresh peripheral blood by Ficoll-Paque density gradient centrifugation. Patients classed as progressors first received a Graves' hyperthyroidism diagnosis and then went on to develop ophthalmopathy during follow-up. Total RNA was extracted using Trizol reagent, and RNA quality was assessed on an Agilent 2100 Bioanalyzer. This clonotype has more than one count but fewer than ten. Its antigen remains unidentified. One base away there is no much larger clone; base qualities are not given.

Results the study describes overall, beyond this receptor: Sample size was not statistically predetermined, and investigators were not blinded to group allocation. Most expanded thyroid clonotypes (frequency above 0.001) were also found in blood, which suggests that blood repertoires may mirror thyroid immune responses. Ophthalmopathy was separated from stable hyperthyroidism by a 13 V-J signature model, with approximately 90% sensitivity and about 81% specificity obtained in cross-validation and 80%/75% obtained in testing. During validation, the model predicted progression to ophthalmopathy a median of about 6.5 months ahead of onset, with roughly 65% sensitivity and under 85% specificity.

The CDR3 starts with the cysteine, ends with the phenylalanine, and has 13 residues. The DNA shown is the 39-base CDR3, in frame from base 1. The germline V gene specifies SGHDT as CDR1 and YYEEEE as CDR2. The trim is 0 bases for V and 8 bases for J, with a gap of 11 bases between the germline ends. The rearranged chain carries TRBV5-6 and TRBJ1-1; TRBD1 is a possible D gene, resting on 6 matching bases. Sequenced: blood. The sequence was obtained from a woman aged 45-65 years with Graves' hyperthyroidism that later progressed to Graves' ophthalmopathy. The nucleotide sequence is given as TGTGCCAGCAGCTTGGAGGGGGTCAAGGAAGCTTTCTTT. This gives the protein CASSLEGVKEAFF.